This TCR beta chain was obtained from a study of T cell changes during pregnancy in multiple sclerosis. The CDR3 contains 17 residues. The V gene end was trimmed by 3 bases and the J gene end by 1 base; junction bases not matched to a gene: 1. Germline values: CDR1 KGHSH, CDR2 LQKENI. The data were produced by immunoSEQ multiplex PCR, yet TCRdb's version contains in-frame clones alone and is incomplete. Among tens of thousands of clones listed, around 90% were seen once. The clonotype originates from a female donor with multiple sclerosis, enrolled in a pregnancy study. The V call is TRBV18, the J call TRBJ2-2; 14 bases are shared with TRBD2. The specimen comprised peripheral blood, sampled before pregnancy. The DNA of the CDR3 is TGTGCCAGCTCACCGGGACTAGCGGGGGTGAACACCGGGGAGCTGTTTTTT. Translating gives CASSPGLAGVNTGELFF.